This TCR beta chain appears in the sequencing data of a study of blood T cell repertoires in COVID-19. With V trimmed by 6 bases and J by 4 bases, 7 bases remained unmatched. CDR1 and CDR2 from the germline V gene are ENHRY and SYGVKD. The CDR3 covers 15 residues. Some clones are missing from TCRdb's copy, which holds only in-frame ones; the method was immunoSEQ multiplex PCR. The data contain 200,000 to 250,000 clones, more than 80% of them singletons. Sequencing was performed on PBMCs or T cells enriched from blood (not recorded which). The source of this sequence is a man between 60 and 75 years old who had recovered from COVID-19. This sequence joins TRBV10-3 and TRBJ2-3; 10 bases agree with TRBD2. The CDR3 DNA is TGTGCCATCAGGGAGCAGCGGGGGGGCGCAGATACGCAGTATTTT. Translated: CAIREQRGGADTQYF.